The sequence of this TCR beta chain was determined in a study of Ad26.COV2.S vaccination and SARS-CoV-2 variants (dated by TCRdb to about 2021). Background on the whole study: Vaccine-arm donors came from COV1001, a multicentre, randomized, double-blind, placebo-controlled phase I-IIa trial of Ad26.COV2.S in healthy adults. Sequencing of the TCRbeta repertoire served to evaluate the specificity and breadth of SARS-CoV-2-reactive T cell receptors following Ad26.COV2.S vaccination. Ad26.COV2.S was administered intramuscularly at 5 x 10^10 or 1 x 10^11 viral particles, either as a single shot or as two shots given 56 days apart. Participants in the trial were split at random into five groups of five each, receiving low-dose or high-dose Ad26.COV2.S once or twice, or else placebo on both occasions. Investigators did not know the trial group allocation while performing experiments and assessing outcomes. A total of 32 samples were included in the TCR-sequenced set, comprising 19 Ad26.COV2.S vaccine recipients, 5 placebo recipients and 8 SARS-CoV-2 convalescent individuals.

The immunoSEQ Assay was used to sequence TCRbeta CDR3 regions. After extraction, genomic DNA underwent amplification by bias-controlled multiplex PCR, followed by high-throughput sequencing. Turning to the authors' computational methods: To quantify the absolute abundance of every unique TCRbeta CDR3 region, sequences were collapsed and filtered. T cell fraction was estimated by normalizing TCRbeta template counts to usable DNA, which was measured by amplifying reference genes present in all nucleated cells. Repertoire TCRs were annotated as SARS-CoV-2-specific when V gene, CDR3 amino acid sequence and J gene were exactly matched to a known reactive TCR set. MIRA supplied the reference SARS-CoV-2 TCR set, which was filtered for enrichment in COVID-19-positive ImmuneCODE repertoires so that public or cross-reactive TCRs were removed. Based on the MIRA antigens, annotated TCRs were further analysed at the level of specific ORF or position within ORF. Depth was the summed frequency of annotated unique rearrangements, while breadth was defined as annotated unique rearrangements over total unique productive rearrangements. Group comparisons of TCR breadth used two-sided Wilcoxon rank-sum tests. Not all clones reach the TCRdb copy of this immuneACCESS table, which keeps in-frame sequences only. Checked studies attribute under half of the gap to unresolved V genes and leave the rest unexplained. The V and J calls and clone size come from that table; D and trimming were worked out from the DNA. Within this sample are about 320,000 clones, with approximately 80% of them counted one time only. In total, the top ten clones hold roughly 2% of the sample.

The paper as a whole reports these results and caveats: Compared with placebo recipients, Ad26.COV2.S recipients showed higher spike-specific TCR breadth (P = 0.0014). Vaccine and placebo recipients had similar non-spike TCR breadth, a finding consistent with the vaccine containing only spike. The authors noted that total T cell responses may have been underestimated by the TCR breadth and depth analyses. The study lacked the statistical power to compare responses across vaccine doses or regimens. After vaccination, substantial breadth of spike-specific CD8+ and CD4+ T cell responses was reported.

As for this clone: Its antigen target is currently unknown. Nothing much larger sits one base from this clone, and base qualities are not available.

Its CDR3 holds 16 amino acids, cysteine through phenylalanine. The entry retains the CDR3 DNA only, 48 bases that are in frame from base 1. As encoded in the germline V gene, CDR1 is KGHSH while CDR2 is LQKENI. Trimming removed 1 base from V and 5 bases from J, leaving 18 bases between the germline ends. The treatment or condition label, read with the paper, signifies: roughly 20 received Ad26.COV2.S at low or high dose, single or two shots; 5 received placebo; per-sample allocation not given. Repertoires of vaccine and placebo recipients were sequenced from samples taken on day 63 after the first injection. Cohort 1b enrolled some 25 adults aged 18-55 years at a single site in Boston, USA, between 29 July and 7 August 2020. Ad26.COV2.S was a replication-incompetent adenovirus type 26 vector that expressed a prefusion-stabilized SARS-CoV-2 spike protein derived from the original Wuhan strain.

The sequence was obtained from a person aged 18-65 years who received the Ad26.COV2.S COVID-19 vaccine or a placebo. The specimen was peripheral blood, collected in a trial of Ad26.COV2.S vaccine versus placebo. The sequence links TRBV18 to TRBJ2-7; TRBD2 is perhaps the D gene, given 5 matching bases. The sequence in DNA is TGTGCCAGCTCACCACTTGGCGGGTGGCAGTTCCACGAGCAGTACTTC. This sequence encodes CASSPLGGWQFHEQYF.